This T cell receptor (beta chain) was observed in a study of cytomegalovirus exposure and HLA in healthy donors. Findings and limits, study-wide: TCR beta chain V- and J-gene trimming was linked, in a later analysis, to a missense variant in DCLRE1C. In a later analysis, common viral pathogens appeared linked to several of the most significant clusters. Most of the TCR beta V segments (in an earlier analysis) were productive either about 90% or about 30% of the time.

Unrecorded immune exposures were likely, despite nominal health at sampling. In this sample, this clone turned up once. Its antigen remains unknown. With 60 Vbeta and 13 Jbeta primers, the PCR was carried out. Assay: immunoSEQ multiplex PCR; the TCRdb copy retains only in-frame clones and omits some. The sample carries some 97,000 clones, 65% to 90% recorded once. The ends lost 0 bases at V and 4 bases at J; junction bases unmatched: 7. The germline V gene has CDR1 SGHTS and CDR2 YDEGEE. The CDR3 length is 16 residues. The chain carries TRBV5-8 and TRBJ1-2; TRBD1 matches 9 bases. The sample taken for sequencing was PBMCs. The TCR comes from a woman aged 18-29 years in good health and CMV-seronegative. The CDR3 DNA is TGTGCCAGCAGCTTGGAGCGGACAGGGGAACTCTATGGCTACACCTTC. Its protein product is CASSLERTGELYGYTF.